These T cell receptor beta chains were read from a single sample in a study of blood T cell repertoires in COVID-19. TCRdb's table, derived via immunoSEQ multiplex PCR, lists solely in-frame clones and lacks some. The sample yields about 280,000 clones, 88% seen once. The sequenced material came from peripheral blood. All receptors derive from a man aged 18 to 29 with active or convalescent COVID-19. CDR3s leave out the opening cysteine and the closing phenylalanine or tryptophan. Each record gives: clone size, V gene, CDR3 protein. Expanded clones are given a class, and other clones once, few, many or no size at all.

>.|TRBV6-1
ASSVPMRAGGNQPQH
>.|TRBV7-2
ASSFTILAGGRSTDTQY
>.|TRBV13
ASRGQGAAEAF
>.|TRBV4-1
ASSQGQGGQPQH
>.|TRBV7-9
ASSMQLGTGGHQPQH
>.|TRBV18
ASSPPVGGDEQY
>few|TRBV2
ASTSQQGWETQY
>.|TRBV6-5
AIGQTYEQY
>.|TRBV7-6
ASSLRDDNSPLH
>.|TRBV2
ASSVVPETQY
>.|TRBV5-5
ASSGGQVNTEAF
>.|TRBV5-1
ASSLTSGDYEQY
>.|TRBV7-6
ASSPTGGEAF
>.|TRBV6-5
ASRTPAGGAGYT
>.|TRBV7-8
ASSLGRLSGNTIY
>.|TRBV9
ASAKTVNTEAF
>.|TRBV12-3/TRBV12-4
ASSLDAGNGYT
>.|TRBV27
ASGTGREGGLNYGYT
>.|TRBV9
ASSVEWTGAYGYT
>.|TRBV19
ASSRTEYGYT
>.|TRBV18
ASSPPTGEEDTEAF
>.|TRBV27
ASSLREGNMDSPLH
>.|TRBV19
ASSTEIVEPAF
>.|TRBV6-5
ASWTGLVYGNTIY
>.|TRBV18
ASSAGGREKLF
>.|TRBV5-1
ASSSRTPFSSYNEQF
>.|TRBV9
ASSVGGEEQY
>many|TRBV4-3
ASSQDWDGTTLNQPQH
>.|TRBV9
ASSLRWRAGSTDTQY
>.|TRBV7-9
ASSQGGLPQH
>.|TRBV5-6
ASSSGQGGIGEKLF
>.|TRBV4-2
ASSQTSETTDTQY
>.|TRBV18
ASSLAGNNEQF
>.|TRBV7-8
ASSLSQLLVGTGDYEQY
>.|TRBV4-3
ASSQDLTGSGNTIY
>.|TRBV7-9
ASSRMAGTDYQYLTDTQY
>.|TRBV25-1
ASSETGGLEQETQY
>.|TRBV27
ASSDRGANNEKLF
>few|TRBV12-3/TRBV12-4
ASSFSGSYEQY
>once|TRBV7-8
ASSSRVGANVLT
>.|TRBV20-1
SALQGLSYT
>.|TRBV7-2
ASSYDRALTEAF
>.|TRBV13
ASSLEQVEQF
>.|TRBV2
ASSEALAESETQY
>.|TRBV27
ASSLTGSGAINEKLF
>.|TRBV7-8
ASSLGTATYGYT
>.|TRBV7-8
ASSIYRGTTEAF
>once|TRBV7-9
ASSSQAREALH
>few|TRBV21-1
ASSRRDRANYGYT
>.|TRBV12-5
ASGNPGLAGASSYNEQF
>.|TRBV7-2
ASSLEVGGGLPPTDTQY
>.|TRBV5-6
ASSLLDTYNEQF
>once|TRBV13
ASSLGGGSWPQH